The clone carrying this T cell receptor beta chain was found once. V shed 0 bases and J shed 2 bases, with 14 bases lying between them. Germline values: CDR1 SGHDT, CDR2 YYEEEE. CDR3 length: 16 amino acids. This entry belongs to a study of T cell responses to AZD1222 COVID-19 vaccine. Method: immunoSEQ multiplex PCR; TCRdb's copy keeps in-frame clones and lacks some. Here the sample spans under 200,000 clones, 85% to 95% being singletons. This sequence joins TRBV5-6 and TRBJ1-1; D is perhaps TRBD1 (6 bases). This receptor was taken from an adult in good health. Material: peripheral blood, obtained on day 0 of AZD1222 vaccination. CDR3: CASSLGIGQINTEAFF. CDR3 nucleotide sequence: TGTGCCAGCAGCTTGGGCATAGGACAGATTAACACTGAAGCTTTCTTT.